Listed here are 3 T cell receptor beta chains from one sample, sequenced in a study of lymphopenia after photon versus proton radiotherapy. The repertoire was sequenced with immunoSEQ multiplex PCR; TCRdb's copy has only in-frame clones and lacks some. The sample holds 55,000 to 70,000 clones, 80% to 95% seen once. This specimen was peripheral blood, taken from a patient treated with photon-based radiotherapy. The receptors were sampled from a middle-aged woman with cholangiocarcinoma.

This clone has only a few counts. The rearrangement links TRBV19 to TRBJ1-2; 7 bases line up with TRBD1. V lost 3 bases to trimming and J lost 5 bases; unmatched junction nucleotides: 3. The CDR3 length is 13 residues. CDR1 is LNHDA, CDR2 SQIVND, per germline (reference sequence). CDR3 DNA sequence: TGTGCCAGTAGTATGTCGGACAGGTATGGCTACACCTTC. Residues: CASSMSDRYGYTF.

DNA of the CDR3: TGTGCCTGGGGACAGGGGAAGGATTCACCCCTCCACTTT. It translates to CAWGQGKDSPLHF. The V and J genes are TRBV30 and TRBJ1-6, with 9 bases fitting TRBD1. There are 13 residues in the CDR3. Germline CDR1 GTSNPN, CDR2 SVGIG (reference sequence). The V and J ends lost 5 bases and 8 bases, in that order; junction bases with no gene match: 4. The variable domain in full, completed from reference TRBV30 and TRBJ1-6, reads SQTIHQWPATLVQPVGSPLSLECTVEGTSNPNLYWYRQAAGRGLQLLFYSVGIGQISSEVPQNLSASRPQDRQFILSSKKLLLSDSGFYLCAWGQGKDSPLHFGNGTRLTVT.

This chain uses TRBV5-1 with TRBJ2-7; weak D call: TRBD1 (6 bases). The CDR3 has 15 residues. Germline assignment: CDR1 SGHRS and CDR2 YFSETQ. The ends were cut back, 0 bases at V and 7 bases at J, with 17 bases in the middle. The CDR3 nucleotides are TGCGCCAGCAGCTTGGGCCCGACAGGAGTGGGGGAGCAGTACTTC. Translated, it gives CASSLGPTGVGEQYF.